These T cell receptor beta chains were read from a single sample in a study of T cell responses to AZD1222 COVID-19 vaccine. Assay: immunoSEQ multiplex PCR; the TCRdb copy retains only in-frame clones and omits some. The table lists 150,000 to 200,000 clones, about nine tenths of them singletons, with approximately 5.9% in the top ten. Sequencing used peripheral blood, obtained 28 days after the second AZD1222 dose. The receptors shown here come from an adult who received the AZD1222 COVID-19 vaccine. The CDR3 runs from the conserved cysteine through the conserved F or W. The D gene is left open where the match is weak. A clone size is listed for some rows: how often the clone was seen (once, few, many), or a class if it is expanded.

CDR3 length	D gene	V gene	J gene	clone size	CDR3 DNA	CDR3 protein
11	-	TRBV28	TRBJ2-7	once	TGTGCCAGCAGTTTAGTGGACGAGCAGTACTTC	CASSLVDEQYF
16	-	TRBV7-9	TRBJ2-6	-	TGTGCCAGCAGCTCCCCTGCCTTCTCTGGGGCCAACGTCCTGACTTTC	CASSSPAFSGANVLTF
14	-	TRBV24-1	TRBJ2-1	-	TGTGCCACCAGTGATTTCCGCAGAAACAATGAGCAGTTCTTC	CATSDFRRNNEQFF
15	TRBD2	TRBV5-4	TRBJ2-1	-	TGTGCCAGCAGCCTGACTAGCGGTACCTACAATGAGCAGTTCTTC	CASSLTSGTYNEQFF
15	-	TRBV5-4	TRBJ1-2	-	TGTGCCAGCAGCCCACACGGGGGAACTAACTATGGCTACACCTTC	CASSPHGGTNYGYTF
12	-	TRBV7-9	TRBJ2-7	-	TGTGCCAGCAGCTTAGGGACGCTCGAGCAGTACTTC	CASSLGTLEQYF
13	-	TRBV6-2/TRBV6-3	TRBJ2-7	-	TGTGCCAGCAGTTTTCTCAGGGGTTACGAGCAGTACTTC	CASSFLRGYEQYF
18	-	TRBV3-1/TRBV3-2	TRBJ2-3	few	TGTGCCAGCAGCCCCCCACTTCGTTCTGAGATGTGCACAGATACGCAGTATTTT	CASSPPLRSEMCTDTQYF
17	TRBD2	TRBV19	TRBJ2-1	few	TGTGCCAGTAAAACAGCGGGGGACCCGAGCTCCTACAATGAGCAGTTCTTC	CASKTAGDPSSYNEQFF
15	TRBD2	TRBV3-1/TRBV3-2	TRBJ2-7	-	TGTGCCAGCAGCCACACCCCCAGCGGGGGCTACGAGCAGTACTTC	CASSHTPSGGYEQYF
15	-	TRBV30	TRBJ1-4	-	TGTGCCTGGAGTAAGGTATCTGCAACTAATGAAAAACTGTTTTTT	CAWSKVSATNEKLFF
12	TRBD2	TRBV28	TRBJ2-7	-	TGTGCCAGCAGTTCCGGGACTAGTGAGCAGTACTTC	CASSSGTSEQYF
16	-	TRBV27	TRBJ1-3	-	TGTGCCAGCAGTTTAAATGTCGGGCAGGGGGGAAACACCATATATTTT	CASSLNVGQGGNTIYF
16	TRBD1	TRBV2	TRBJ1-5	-	TGTGCCAGCAGGGGACGCGGGACAGGGGGCAATCAGCCCCAGCATTTT	CASRGRGTGGNQPQHF
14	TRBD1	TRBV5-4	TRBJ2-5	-	TGTGCCAGCAGCCTCGGACAGGGTCAAGAGACCCAGTACTTC	CASSLGQGQETQYF
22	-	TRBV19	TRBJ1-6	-	TGTGCCAGTAGTATAGAGGGACCCCTGTCACACAGGGTAACGTCGGCTGGATCACCCCTCCACTTT	CASSIEGPLSHRVTSAGSPLHF
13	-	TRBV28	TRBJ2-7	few	TGTGCCAGCCGAACTTTTCAGGGGTACGAGCAGTACTTC	CASRTFQGYEQYF
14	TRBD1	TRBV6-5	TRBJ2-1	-	TGTGCCAGCAGGGGGGACAGGGGGCCGAATGAGCAGTTCTTC	CASRGDRGPNEQFF
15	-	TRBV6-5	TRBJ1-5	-	TGTGCCAGCAGGGGGGTCTTTCGAGGCAATCAGCCCCAGCATTTT	CASRGVFRGNQPQHF
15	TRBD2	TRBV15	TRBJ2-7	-	TGTGCCACCAGCCCTGGGAGCGGGATGGGATACGAGCAGTACTTC	CATSPGSGMGYEQYF
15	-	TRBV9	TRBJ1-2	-	TGTGCCAGCAGCGTAGATGGGGGCAAAAACTATGGCTACACCTTC	CASSVDGGKNYGYTF
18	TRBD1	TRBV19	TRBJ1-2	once	TGTGCCAGTAGTGCCCGAGTCCGGGACAGGGGTATGCGAGGAGGCTACACCTTC	CASSARVRDRGMRGGYTF
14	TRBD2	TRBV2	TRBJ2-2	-	TGTGCCAGCAGAATCAGCGGGGAGGTCGGGGAGCTGTTTTTT	CASRISGEVGELFF
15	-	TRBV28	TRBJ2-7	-	TGTGCCAGCAGTTTAGGTGCGGGGTGGGCCTACGAGCAGTACTTC	CASSLGAGWAYEQYF
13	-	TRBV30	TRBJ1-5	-	TGTGCCTGGAGTTATGACGGGAAACAGCCCCAGCATTTT	CAWSYDGKQPQHF
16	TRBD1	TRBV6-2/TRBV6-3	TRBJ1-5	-	TGTGCCAGCAGTTACGGGGGGACAGTTAGCAATCAGCCCCAGCATTTT	CASSYGGTVSNQPQHF
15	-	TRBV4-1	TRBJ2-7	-	TGCGCCAGCAGCCAGAGTCTGACAGGTTCCTACGAGCAGTACTTC	CASSQSLTGSYEQYF
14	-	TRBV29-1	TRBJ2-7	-	TGCAGCGTTGAAGGGGGGCAGGACACCTACGAGCAGTACTTC	CSVEGGQDTYEQYF
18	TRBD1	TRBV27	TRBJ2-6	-	TGTGCCAGCAGTTTACGACGCCAGGGGGCGGCTGGGGCCAACGTCCTGACTTTC	CASSLRRQGAAGANVLTF
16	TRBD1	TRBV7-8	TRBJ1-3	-	TGTGCCAGCAGCTTACCACAGGGGGTCTCTGGAAACACCATATATTTT	CASSLPQGVSGNTIYF
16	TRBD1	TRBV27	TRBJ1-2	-	TGTGCCAGCAGTTTTTTCGGGACAGGGGATTTCTATGGCTACACCTTC	CASSFFGTGDFYGYTF
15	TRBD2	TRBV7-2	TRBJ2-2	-	TGTGCCAGCAGAATCGGGACTAGCGGGACCGGGGAGCTGTTTTTT	CASRIGTSGTGELFF
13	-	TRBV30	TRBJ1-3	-	TGTGCCTGGAGTGTAGGAAAGGGAAACACCATATATTTT	CAWSVGKGNTIYF
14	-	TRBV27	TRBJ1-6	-	TGTGCCAGCTCCGGGCCCCTCTTTGGGTCACCCCTCCACTTT	CASSGPLFGSPLHF
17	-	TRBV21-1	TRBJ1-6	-	TGTGCCAGCAGCATTCTCGGACAGGGGGCAAATAATTCACCCCTCCACTTT	CASSILGQGANNSPLHF
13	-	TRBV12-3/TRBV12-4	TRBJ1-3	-	TGTGCCAGCAGCCCTCACAGGGGAAACACCATATATTTT	CASSPHRGNTIYF
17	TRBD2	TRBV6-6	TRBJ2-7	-	TGTGCCAGCAGTCCCACGGCGCCCCTAGCGGGGAGCTACGAGCAGTACTTC	CASSPTAPLAGSYEQYF
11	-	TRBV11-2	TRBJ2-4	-	TGTGCCAGCAGCTTACAGAACATTCAGTACTTC	CASSLQNIQYF
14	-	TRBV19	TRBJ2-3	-	TGTGCCAGTAGTATAGAGGCGGGGACAGATACGCAGTATTTT	CASSIEAGTDTQYF
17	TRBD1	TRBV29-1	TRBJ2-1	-	TGCAGCGTTGCCGGGACAGGGGGCTCGAGCTCCTACAATGAGCAGTTCTTC	CSVAGTGGSSSYNEQFF